The following is a T cell receptor (beta chain) sequence with its context. This clone turned up a few times. Its antigen remains undetermined. There are no base qualities to consult, and no much larger clone falls within one base. As encoded in the germline V gene, CDR1 is SGHRS while CDR2 is YFSETQ. Measured from the cysteine to the phenylalanine, the CDR3 is 14 residues long. The only DNA kept is the CDR3, 42 bases in frame from the first base. V loses 0 bases at its end and J loses 6 bases; junction bases beyond the gene matches: 3. This sample stems from a study of shared clonotypes between healthy human individuals (TCRdb year 2020). Background on the whole study: A few men and a couple of women, aged 18 to 49 years, made up the cohort. Per donor, three plates each were used for CD4 naive and CD4 memory, two for CD8 naive, and one for CD8 memory. To estimate repertoire size and how much clonotypes are shared between individuals, the study performed deep sequencing of blood TCR repertoires from roughly five healthy adults. To increase sequencing depth and limit assay-specific biases, TCR repertoire library preparation and sequencing were carried out by different laboratories using diverse techniques. Per donor, leukapheresis produced somewhere between about 0.94 and 9 billion PBMCs. The investigation overall reported the following: Sampling was limited to blood, and TCR repertoires in tissue likely differ from TCR repertoires in blood. Rarefaction of sorted-subset datasets indicated incomplete sequencing despite the large sequencing depth. Because the study included only a small number of donors, the genetic and exposure-history diversity represented was limited. Estimated clonotype richness was generally larger for naive than for memory subsets. Across a handful of donors, around 5% of naive CD4, around 3.3% of naive CD8, 2% to 2.5% of memory CD4, and 0.4% to 0.45% of memory CD8 clonotypes were shared. Based on pairwise subsampling, the degree of clonotype sharing among donors was expected to be affected by sequencing depth. Higher generation probabilities were observed for clonotypes shared by all four sorted-subset donors than for non-shared clonotypes.

Donors were healthy HIV-negative adults with no recently reported acute infections or vaccinations. Every donor was a Caucasian adult residing in Nashville, Tennessee, USA. CD4+ T cells were enriched by magnetic negative selection; naive cells were then positively selected on CD45RA, and the negative fraction formed the memory subset. Blood was collected by leukapheresis, and PBMCs were isolated by Ficoll-Histopaque density gradient centrifugation and then cryopreserved in liquid nitrogen vapor phase. Analytical flow cytometry was used to check the purity and quantity of each magnetically sorted T cell population. From each sorted fraction, genomic DNA was isolated and quantified by UV absorbance on a Nanodrop 2000c. Using the deep immunoSEQ assay, multiplex PCR amplified TCR CDR3 regions from genomic DNA. Extracted genomic DNA from each cell subset was spread evenly across all wells of several immunoSEQ 96-well plates, with each plate serving as a replicate. For sorted subsets, roughly 200 ng of genomic DNA, equivalent to 30,000 or so T cell genomes, went into each replicate PCR. The purified libraries were quantified using a Qubit 3.0 fluorometer, sized with a Bioanalyzer 2100, and then quantified again using the KAPA Library Quantification kit. A separate single-read 150-cycle Illumina NextSeq 550 flow cell was used to sequence each immunoSEQ 96-well plate. From the authors' description of their analysis: Because the immunoSEQ output included only junctional sequences and no quality scores, the filtering could not be the same as the filtering used for full-length reads. Sequences were annotated with PyIR, a Python wrapper for IgBLAST v1.9, using IMGT germline references to assign V/J genes and CDR3. Reads were filtered out if the reads had weak V/J assignments (E-value above 1e-6), no CDR3, stop codons, out-of-frame junctions, or ambiguous translated residues. V3J clonotypes were defined as sequences sharing an identical inferred V gene, J gene, and CDR3 amino acid sequence. Percentage overlap between repertoires was computed as shared unique clonotypes divided by the size of the smaller repertoire. Repertoire richness was assessed with RTK rarefaction, the Chao1 estimator, and Recon v2.1 estimates of unobserved clonotypes. OLGA was used to compute generation probabilities for all TCRbeta clonotypes that the gDNA method yielded from a handful of donors. TCRdb obtained this table from immuneACCESS and retained in-frame rearrangements with V and J assigned. These tables miss some clones; where compared with another copy, unresolved V genes account for less than half of the shortfall, and the remainder is unexplained. V and J calls and clone size are copied from that table; D and trimming were computed from the DNA. In all, the sample holds approximately 1,000,000 clones, and about four fifths of those were seen once. The ten largest clonotypes hold under 0.65% of the sample.

This TCR was recovered from a man between 18 and 35 years old in good health. Some clones in this sample may be carry-over from other donors' samples. Recombination joined TRBV5-1 with TRBJ2-1; TRBD2 aligns with 7 central bases. The source material was memory CD4+ T cells from PBMCs. The sample's cell subset or site label is to be understood as: CD45RA-negative fraction. CDR3 reads: CASSLGTRTNEQFF. The DNA sequence follows: TGCGCCAGCAGCTTGGGGACTAGAACCAATGAGCAGTTCTTC. With all but the CDR3 taken from the reference TRBV5-1 and TRBJ2-1 genes, the full variable domain is: KAGVTQTPRYLIKTRGQQVTLSCSPISGHRSVSWYQQTPGQGLQFLFEYFSETQRNKGNFPGRFSGRQFSNSRSEMNVSTLELGDSALYLCASSLGTRTNEQFFGPGTRLTVL.